The 21 T cell receptor beta chains below come from one sample, sequenced in a study of human T cells and chemical hapten exposure. TCRdb used MiXCR to reprocess the RACE reads, holding one entry per CDR3 protein. The data contain almost 40,000 distinct CDR3 sequences, more than 8% of them singletons. The sample's time point: patch test 3, about 24 weeks after DPC sensitization. Treatment here: therapeutic diphenylcyclopropenone sensitization with weekly scalp DPC. It was from unfractionated whole blood that total RNA was extracted. The source material was whole blood, sampled in connection with sensitization to the hapten diphenylcyclopropenone (DPC). The receptors derive from a man between 50 and 59 years old with alopecia areata. Some clones in this sample may be carry-over from other donors' samples.

This clonotype was counted at least ten times. The chain carries TRBV5-4 and TRBJ2-1; the D is unclear. Deletions cut 0 bases from V and 4 bases from J, with 11 bases between. This CDR3 is built from 15 residues. Germline V gene data show CDR1 as SGHNT and CDR2 as YYREEE (reference sequence). The CDR3 loop reads CASSLEPITYNEQFF. As DNA, the CDR3 is TGTGCCAGCAGCTTGGAACCTATCACTTACAATGAGCAGTTCTTC.

This clonotype was recorded at least ten times. The chain joins TRBV6-5 to TRBJ2-6; D is undetermined. CDR1 is MNHEY and CDR2 is SVGAGI in the germline V gene. The V end was cut by 2 bases, the J end by 0 bases, with 5 bases between. The CDR3 covers 15 residues. The CDR3 sequence is CASSYRSSGANVLTF. The CDR3 coding sequence is TGTGCCAGCAGTTACAGGAGCTCTGGGGCCAACGTCCTGACTTTC.

This clonotype was observed a handful of times. This chain joins TRBV7-9 and TRBJ2-2; possibly TRBD2 for D (5 bases). Germline-derived CDR1 and CDR2 are SEHNR and FQNEAQ (reference sequence). V gave up 0 bases and J gave up 5 bases, with 10 bases separating them. This CDR3 spans 15 amino acids. The CDR3 sequence: CASSLAGSWTGELFF. CDR3 bases: TGTGCCAGCAGCTTAGCAGGGAGCTGGACCGGGGAGCTGTTTTTT.

This clonotype appeared many times. This chain joins TRBV20-1 and TRBJ2-5; 7 bases fit TRBD1. Per the germline V gene, CDR1 is DFQATT and CDR2 is SNEGSKA (reference sequence). Germline trimming cut 3 bases from V and 4 bases from J; bases unmatched to any gene: 2. This CDR3 contains 12 residues. The CDR3 is CSARTGRETQYF. DNA for the CDR3: TGCAGTGCTAGGACAGGGCGAGAGACCCAGTACTTC.

This clonotype has ten or more counts. The genes are TRBV27 and TRBJ1-5, with D uncertain. Trimming cost V 3 bases and J 3 bases, with 6 bases left between them. The CDR3 totals 13 residues. Germline CDR1 reads MNHEY; CDR2 reads SMNVEV (reference sequence). The CDR3 loop is CASSFGFNQPQHF. CDR3 DNA sequence: TGTGCCAGCAGTTTTGGCTTCAATCAGCCCCAGCATTTT.

The gene calls are TRBV7-8 and TRBJ1-5; D remains ambiguous. CDR1 SGHVS and CDR2 FQNEAQ come from the germline V gene. The V end lost 3 bases, the J end lost 0 bases, and 12 bases lay between the germline ends. The CDR3 runs to 16 residues. The CDR3 reads CASSLWTAYSNQPQHF. Written as DNA, the CDR3 is TGTGCCAGCAGCTTGTGGACGGCTTATAGCAATCAGCCCCAGCATTTT.

The table lists this clonotype with a few counts. This chain uses TRBV5-5 with TRBJ2-1; TRBD1 aligns across 7 bases. The CDR3 consists of 13 residues. Trimming cost V 7 bases and J 7 bases; bases outside gene matches: 8. The V gene's germline CDR1 is SGHKS and CDR2 YYEKEE (reference sequence). The CDR3 region is CASEETGRNEQFF. The CDR3 DNA reads TGTGCCAGCGAGGAGACAGGGCGAAATGAGCAGTTCTTC.

This clonotype was found many times. The V and J genes are TRBV5-1 and TRBJ2-5, with D perhaps TRBD2 (6 bases). The CDR3 is 15 residues long. Germline-derived CDR1 and CDR2 are SGHRS and YFSETQ. Between the trimmed V and J ends, which lost 1 base and 2 bases, there was a span of 12 bases. The CDR3 DNA reads TGCGCCAGCAGCTTGCAATCGCGGGAACAAGAGACCCAGTACTTC. This translates into CASSLQSREQETQYF.

V usage is TRBV28 and J usage is TRBJ2-7, with D possibly matching TRBD1 (6 bases). CDR3 size: 11 residues. The germline V gene encodes CDR1 MDHEN and CDR2 SYDVKM. V lost 5 bases, J lost 7 bases, and 9 bases lay in between. CDR3 sequence: CASSIQGEQYF. In DNA form, the CDR3 reads TGTGCCAGCAGTATACAGGGAGAGCAGTACTTC.

This clonotype was seen only a few times. The chain is built from TRBV7-2 and TRBJ2-7; D gene ambiguous. Per the germline V gene, CDR1 is SGHTA and CDR2 is FQGNSA. Trimming removed 4 bases from V and 7 bases from J, with 17 bases in between. The CDR3 sequence is 14 residues long. This CDR3 is CASSYFKIMGEQYF. CDR3 coding DNA: TGTGCCAGCAGCTACTTTAAAATAATGGGAGAGCAGTACTTC.

Many counts were recorded for this clonotype. The V gene is TRBV20-1, the J gene TRBJ2-1; no reliable D call. Germline values: CDR1 DFQATT, CDR2 SNEGSKA (reference sequence). The CDR3 is made up of 16 amino acids. V was cut by 0 bases and J by 0 bases, with 12 bases left in between. CDR3 residues: CSAREFERFSYNEQFF. For the CDR3, the DNA is TGCAGTGCTAGAGAGTTTGAGAGATTCTCCTACAATGAGCAGTTCTTC.

The sample holds many counts of this clonotype. The rearrangement joins TRBV28 to TRBJ1-1; the D gene is possibly TRBD1 (6 bases). Looked up from germline, CDR1 is MDHEN and CDR2 is SYDVKM. The CDR3 length is 14 residues. The V gene lost 1 base and the J gene lost 7 bases, with 13 bases spanning the gap. CDR3 bases: TGTGCCAGCAGTTTATTACAGGGACCAGATGAAGCTTTCTTT. Its protein product is CASSLLQGPDEAFF.

The table lists this clonotype with many counts. The chain joins TRBV29-1 to TRBJ1-2, with D possibly TRBD1 on 5 matching bases. Germline CDR1 and CDR2: SQVTM and ANQGSEA. This CDR3 has 11 residues. Trimming pared 4 bases from V and 6 bases from J, leaving 9 bases between. The CDR3 loop reads CSVGGTDGYTF. CDR3 coding DNA: TGCAGCGTTGGGGGGACGGATGGCTACACCTTC.

This clonotype was detected many times. The genes are TRBV29-1 and TRBJ1-2; D not resolved. The CDR3 covers 11 residues. The germline V gene has CDR1 SQVTM and CDR2 ANQGSEA. With 3 bases removed from V and 1 base from J, the gap between germline ends came to 3 bases. The CDR3 reads CSVEVNYGYTF. The CDR3 coding sequence is TGCAGCGTTGAGGTTAACTATGGCTACACCTTC.

This clonotype was found many times. The chain joins TRBV16 to TRBJ2-5; D not certain. V lost 4 bases and J lost 2, with 14 bases in between. Germline V lookup: CDR1 KGHSY, CDR2 FQNENV. This CDR3 has 15 amino acids. CDR3 region: CASSRTRAGQETQYF. The CDR3 nucleotides read TGTGCCAGCAGCCGAACCCGGGCAGGACAAGAGACCCAGTACTTC. Based on the CDR3 plus reference TRBV16 and TRBJ2-5, the full variable domain is GEEVAQTPKHLVRGEGQKAKLYCAPIKGHSYVFWYQQVLKNEFKFLISFQNENVFDETGMPKERFSAKCLPNSPCSLEIQATKLEDSAVYFCASSRTRAGQETQYFGPGTRLLVL.

With regard to this clonotype: Because it lacks the conserved phenylalanine or tryptophan at the end, this CDR3 is likely a read error. The V gene is TRBV30, the J gene TRBJ1-1; perhaps TRBD1 as D (5 bases). The ends were cut back, 2 bases at V and 8 bases at J, with 15 bases in the middle. Germline-derived CDR1 and CDR2 are GTSNPN and SVGIG (reference sequence). CDR3 length equals 13 residues. CDR3 bases: TGTGCCTGGAGTCGCACGAGAGGGGCCGAAGCTTTCTCT. Its protein product is CAWSRTRGAEAFS.

This rearrangement joins TRBV9 to TRBJ2-2, with 7 bases aligning to TRBD2. J gave up 7 bases and V 4 bases, and 7 bases lay outside the gene matches. There are 14 residues in the CDR3. Germline loops: CDR1 SGDLS, CDR2 YYNGEE. The CDR3 nucleotides are TGTGCCAGCAGCTTGGGGACTATGGTCGGGGAGCTGTTTTTT. Its translation: CASSLGTMVGELFF.

There are a few counts of this clonotype. This chain uses TRBV7-8 with TRBJ1-5; the match to TRBD1 covers 9 bases. The CDR3 is made up of 15 amino acids. Germline values: CDR1 SGHVS, CDR2 FQNEAQ. The V and J ends lost 4 bases and 4 bases, in that order; junction bases with no gene match: 5. The CDR3 bases are TGTGCCAGCAGCTCAGGGACAGGGATTAATCAGCCCCAGCATTTT. Amino acids: CASSSGTGINQPQHF.

This clonotype has a count of ten or more. The chain uses TRBV2 and TRBJ2-2; D not certain. CDR1 and CDR2 from the germline V gene are SNHLY and FYNNEI. The V end lost 6 bases, the J end lost 4 bases, and 15 bases lay between the germline ends. The CDR3 consists of 15 residues. The CDR3 region has the DNA TGTGCCAGCAGCCAAGCTGGAATGGGCACCGGGGAGCTGTTTTTT. Translating gives CASSQAGMGTGELFF.

This clonotype occurred many times. The chain carries TRBV7-6 and TRBJ2-7, with D unresolved. The germline gives CDR1 SGHVS, CDR2 FNYEAQ. V lost 5 bases and J 6 bases, leaving 11 bases between the germline ends. The CDR3 has 12 amino acids. CDR3 DNA sequence: TGTGCCAGCAGCGAATTAGTCGGCGAGCAGTACTTC. It translates to CASSELVGEQYF.

This clonotype was observed at least ten times. This sequence joins TRBV20-1 and TRBJ1-5; D gene unclear. V lost 0 bases and J 6 bases, leaving 12 bases between the germline ends. CDR3 length: 14 residues. The V gene's germline CDR1 is DFQATT and CDR2 SNEGSKA (reference sequence). CDR3 in amino acids: CSARDQEHSQPQHF. CDR3 nucleotide sequence: TGCAGTGCTAGAGATCAAGAGCACAGTCAGCCCCAGCATTTT.